The present TCR beta chain was sequenced within a study of cytomegalovirus exposure and HLA in healthy donors. The study's findings and limits: Clonal expansion was found to be greater in HLA-associated TCR beta chains than in equally common others in a later analysis.

On this clone itself: Antigen: not known.

PCR amplification relied on 60 Vbeta primers (plus 13 Jbeta primers). Sequenced by immunoSEQ multiplex PCR; TCRdb stores in-frame clones only, minus some. The top ten hold roughly 2.5% of the sample, which has some 220,000 clones, over 70% seen once. CDR1 is MNHEY and CDR2 is SVGAGI in the germline V gene. This CDR3 comprises 13 residues. V lost 6 bases to trimming and J lost 5 bases; unmatched junction nucleotides: 6. The sequencing input was PBMCs. The chain carries TRBV6-5 and TRBJ2-7, with TRBD1 matching 8 bases. This clonotype was obtained from a woman aged 55-75 years in good health and CMV-seropositive. This CDR3 reads CASRADRGHEQYF. DNA for the CDR3: TGTGCCAGCAGGGCTGACAGGGGCCACGAGCAGTACTTC.